These 18 T cell receptor beta chains were all obtained from the same sample, sequenced in a study of T cells in Graves' hyperthyroidism and ophthalmopathy. Researchers amplified the TCR beta CDR3 regions from RNA transcripts. The study used the HTBI primer set for a first-round RT-PCR of the TCR CDR3. TCRdb reanalysed the multiplex PCR reads using MiXCR and keeps one entry per CDR3 protein. Of about 640,000 distinct CDR3 sequences listed, 20% to 25% are singletons. The sample consisted of blood. These receptor sequences come from a man aged 25 to 40 with Graves' ophthalmopathy.

The DNA for the CDR3 is TGCAGTGCTAGAGATCTCGGGGCGCCGAGGAGCTACGAGCAGTACTTC. Its translation: CSARDLGAPRSYEQYF. V is TRBV20-1 and J is TRBJ2-7; either TRBD1 or TRBD2 may fit D (5 bases each). Germline V gene lookup returns CDR1 DFQATT and CDR2 SNEGSKA (reference sequence). Trimming removed 0 bases from V and 3 bases from J, with 18 bases in between. The CDR3 has 16 residues.

Many counts were recorded for this clonotype. The chain uses TRBV27 and TRBJ2-7, with 13 bases matching TRBD2. J was trimmed by 5 bases and V by 2 bases; bases with no gene match: 6. Germline loops: CDR1 MNHEY, CDR2 SMNVEV (reference sequence). The length of the CDR3 is 16 residues. CDR3 DNA: TGTGCCAGCAGTTTAACAACTAGCGGGAGGGCCCACGAGCAGTACTTC. Residues: CASSLTTSGRAHEQYF.

The V call is TRBV27, the J call TRBJ2-3; 8 nucleotides line up with TRBD2. The germline CDR1 and CDR2 sequences are MNHEY and SMNVEV (reference sequence). The CDR3 is 15 residues long. The V segment lost 2 bases and the J segment 3 bases; nucleotides outside the gene matches: 4. The CDR3 here is CASSLTAGGTDTQYF. CDR3 nucleotide sequence: TGTGCCAGCAGTTTAACGGCGGGAGGAACAGATACGCAGTATTTT.

The chain links TRBV11-2 to TRBJ1-4; D ambiguous. The V end lost 7 bases, the J end lost 3 bases, and 12 bases lay between the germline ends. The CDR3 spans 14 residues. The germline V gene has CDR1 SGHAT and CDR2 FQNNGV. The CDR3 DNA reads TGTGCCAGCACCCTGCGGTACCCTAATGAAAAACTGTTTTTT. Protein: CASTLRYPNEKLFF. Together with reference TRBV11-2 and TRBJ1-4, the CDR3 gives the full variable domain: EAGVAQSPRYKIIEKRQSVAFWCNPISGHATLYWYQQILGQGPKLLIQFQNNGVVDDSQLPKDRFSAERLKGVDSTLKIQPAKLEDSAVYLCASTLRYPNEKLFFGSGTQLSVL.

Concerning this clonotype: Given the absence of the conserved phenylalanine or tryptophan at the CDR3 end, a read error is likely. The chain's CDR3 is CASSEQNYEQYL. CDR3 coding DNA: TGTGCCAGCAGTGAACAGAACTACGAGCAGTACCTC. This sequence joins TRBV6-1 and TRBJ2-7; no firm D call. This CDR3 has 12 residues. The V and J ends lost 2 bases and 3 bases respectively, with 5 bases between them. CDR1 is MNHNS and CDR2 is SASEGT in the germline V gene.

There are many counts of this clonotype. This chain uses TRBV27 with TRBJ1-1, with a tentative D call TRBD1 (6 bases). Looked up from germline, CDR1 is MNHEY and CDR2 is SMNVEV (reference sequence). This CDR3 is 15 amino acids long. The V end lost 2 bases, the J end lost 3 bases, and 13 bases lay between the germline ends. Here the CDR3 DNA reads TGTGCCAGCAGTTTAAACAGGGTGCGAGACACTGAAGCTTTCTTT. The encoded protein is CASSLNRVRDTEAFF.

This clonotype was recorded at least ten times. The genes are TRBV6-2 or TRBV6-3 and TRBJ2-2; D call uncertain. Germline V gives CDR1 MNHEY, CDR2 SVGEGT. Trimming cost V 10 bases and J 0 bases, with 12 bases left between them. The CDR3 runs 14 residues. Written as DNA, the CDR3 is TGTGCCATCCGAGGTTCGGCGAACACCGGGGAGCTGTTTTTT. Protein: CAIRGSANTGELFF.

In this sample, this clonotype turned up a few times. The V and J genes are TRBV6-2 or TRBV6-3 and TRBJ1-4; D is ambiguous. Germline CDR1 MNHEY, CDR2 SVGEGT. The CDR3 loop spans 16 amino acids. V lost 0 bases and J 0 bases, leaving 8 bases between the germline ends. CDR3: CASSYSSRPTNEKLFF. CDR3 nucleotide sequence: TGTGCCAGCAGTTACTCGAGTCGACCAACTAATGAAAAACTGTTTTTT.

The chain has TRBV5-1 and TRBJ2-1, with 10 bases that match TRBD1. This CDR3 contains 15 residues. V shed 3 bases and J 8 bases; nucleotides not matched to a gene: 8. Germline V gene data show CDR1 as SGHRS and CDR2 as YFSETQ. CDR3 amino acids: CASSSWGQGFDEQFF. The CDR3 DNA follows: TGCGCCAGCAGCTCATGGGGACAGGGGTTCGATGAGCAGTTCTTC.

This chain links TRBV12-3 or TRBV12-4 with TRBJ2-3; the D is unclear. This CDR3 comprises 14 residues. Trimming left V 3 bases short and J 6 bases short, with 13 bases between. The CDR3 nucleotides read TGTGCCAGCAGTTTCGGTGAAATCGGGGATACGCAGTATTTT. Amino acids: CASSFGEIGDTQYF.

This chain connects TRBV24-1 to TRBJ1-5; TRBD1 matches at 7 bases. There are 13 residues in the CDR3. The trim removed 6 bases at V and 7 bases at J, leaving 5 bases unmatched. Germline V CDR1 and CDR2: KGHDR, SFDVKD. The CDR3 DNA is TGTGCCACCAGTTCACAGGGGAAACAGCCCCAGCATTTT. Translated, it gives CATSSQGKQPQHF.

V usage is TRBV7-9 and J usage is TRBJ2-3; TRBD2 aligns across 9 bases. Germline CDR1 is SEHNR and CDR2 is FQNEAQ (reference sequence). The V and J ends lost 8 bases and 6 bases, in that order; junction bases with no gene match: 3. The CDR3 contains 12 residues. The CDR3: CASLAGVDTQYF. CDR3 DNA sequence: TGTGCCAGCTTAGCGGGAGTGGATACGCAGTATTTT.

This clonotype was seen many times. The chain joins TRBV30 to TRBJ2-7; weak D call: TRBD1 (6 bases). The CDR3 sequence is 14 residues long. Germline loops: CDR1 GTSNPN, CDR2 SVGIG (reference sequence). Trimming left V 2 bases short and J 1 base short, with 12 bases between. CDR3 protein: CAWSPPTGSYEQYF. Written as DNA, the CDR3 is TGTGCCTGGAGTCCACCGACAGGTTCCTACGAGCAGTACTTC.

This clonotype came up a few times. This chain joins TRBV7-2 and TRBJ2-3; no definite D call. Trimming shortened V by 1 base and J by 2 bases, and 13 bases separated the two germline ends. The CDR3 is 16 amino acids. Germline V gene data show CDR1 as SGHTA and CDR2 as FQGNSA. In DNA form, the CDR3 reads TGTGCCAGCAGCTTAGGACGAGTGAAACTCACAGATACGCAGTATTTT. Protein: CASSLGRVKLTDTQYF.

The chain is built from TRBV20-1 and TRBJ2-7, with D unclear. The CDR3 covers 13 residues. Germline CDR1 is DFQATT and CDR2 is SNEGSKA (reference sequence). V was pared by 1 base and J by 2 bases, with 9 bases between. Here the CDR3 DNA reads TGCAGTGCTAGAGGGTCGGAGACCTACGAGCAGTACTTC. It is translated as CSARGSETYEQYF.

This chain uses TRBV6-1 with TRBJ2-3, with 9 bases lining up with TRBD2. Looked up from germline, CDR1 is MNHNS and CDR2 is SASEGT. CDR3 size: 14 residues. The J segment lost 1 base and the V segment lost 7 bases, leaving 3 bases of the junction unmatched. In DNA form, the CDR3 reads TGTGCCAGCAAGGTAGCGGGAGGCACAGATACGCAGTATTTT. Translated, it gives CASKVAGGTDTQYF.

This chain links TRBV3-1 with TRBJ2-6; 7 bases align to TRBD1. The CDR3 is made up of 16 amino acids. With V trimmed by 0 bases and J by 3 bases, 2 bases remained unmatched. Per the germline V gene, CDR1 is LGHDT and CDR2 is YNNKEL (reference sequence). CDR3 in amino acids: CASSQDPGGGANVLTF. In DNA, the CDR3 is TGTGCCAGCAGCCAAGACCCAGGGGGTGGGGCCAACGTCCTGACTTTC.

Ten or more counts support this clonotype. The chain joins TRBV18 to TRBJ1-5, with no clear D. CDR3 length: 14 amino acids. Germline V gives CDR1 KGHSH, CDR2 LQKENI. V was shortened by 2 bases and J by 6 bases, with 11 bases between the two germline ends. The CDR3 DNA is TGTGCCAGCTCACCAGACGGTTTGAGTCAGCCCCAGCATTTT. This sequence encodes CASSPDGLSQPQHF.